The entry below gives a single T cell receptor (beta chain) sequence along with its context. The data are from a study of blood T cell repertoires in COVID-19. In the original processing: Amplification of reference gene primers provided the estimated nucleated cell counts. Sequencing used immunoSEQ multiplex PCR; TCRdb keeps in-frame clones, though not all of them. That table gives V, J and clone size, and the DNA gave D and trimming. The profile shows some 170,000 clones, roughly 77% of them singletons. The length of the CDR3 is 14 residues. CDR1 is SNHLY, CDR2 FYNNEI, per germline. Trimming took 7 bases from V and 5 from J; bases not matched to a gene: 11.

The V and J genes are TRBV2 and TRBJ2-7, with TRBD1 matching over 7 bases. The TCR sequence derives from a human donor in a cohort sampled during active COVID-19. The sequenced sample consisted of peripheral blood. CDR3 in DNA: TGTGCCAGCACTCGACGGCAGGGACAGCACGAGCAGTACTTC. It yields the protein CASTRRQGQHEQYF.